The clone carrying this T cell receptor beta chain was recorded a few times. Its specificity is unknown. Peripheral blood genomic DNA, not sorted cells or RNA, was the template. The data stem from a study of T cell repertoires in aging, cancer and after chemotherapy. Study as a whole: Clear clonal overlap appeared across healthy donor samples taken over several months to years.

Multiplex touch-down PCR with TRB-A/B primers amplified rearranged V-D-J TRB sequences. From the multiplex PCR reads, TCRdb called clonotypes with MiXCR, one entry per CDR3 protein. The table records about 12,000 distinct CDR3 sequences, approximately 22% of them present only once. Study-wide points: In healthy donors, age-related TCR diversity loss mainly reflected lost richness. Age-matched healthy donors had significantly more diverse, less clonal blood TCR repertoires than untreated cancer patients. Across the chemotherapy interval, each cancer cohort showed higher median generation probability, suggesting thymic rebound.

The CDR3 runs to 14 residues. CDR1 is ENHRY, CDR2 SYGVKD, per germline. The ends were cut back, 1 base at V and 6 bases at J, with 12 bases in the middle. The chain couples TRBV10-3 to TRBJ1-1; D is perhaps TRBD1 (5 bases). Material: blood. The receptor's source is a human donor in good health. The CDR3 reads CAISEYRGMAEAFF. The CDR3 bases are TGTGCCATCAGTGAGTATCGGGGGATGGCTGAAGCTTTCTTT.